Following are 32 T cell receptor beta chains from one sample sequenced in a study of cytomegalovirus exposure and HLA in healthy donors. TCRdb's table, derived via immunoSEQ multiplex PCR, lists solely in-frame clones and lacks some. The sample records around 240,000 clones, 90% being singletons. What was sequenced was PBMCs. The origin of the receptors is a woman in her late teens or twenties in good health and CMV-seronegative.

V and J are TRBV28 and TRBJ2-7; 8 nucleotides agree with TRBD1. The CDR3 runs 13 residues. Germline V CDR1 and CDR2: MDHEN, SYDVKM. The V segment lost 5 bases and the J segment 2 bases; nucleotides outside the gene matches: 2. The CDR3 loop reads CASSDRGTYEQYV. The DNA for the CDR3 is TGTGCCAGCAGTGACAGGGGCACCTACGAGCAGTACGTC.

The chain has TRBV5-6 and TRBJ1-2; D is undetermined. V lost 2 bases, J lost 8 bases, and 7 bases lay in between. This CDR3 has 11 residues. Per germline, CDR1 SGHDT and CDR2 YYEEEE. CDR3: CASSFRGGYTF. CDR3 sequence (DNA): TGTGCCAGCAGCTTTAGAGGCGGCTACACCTTC.

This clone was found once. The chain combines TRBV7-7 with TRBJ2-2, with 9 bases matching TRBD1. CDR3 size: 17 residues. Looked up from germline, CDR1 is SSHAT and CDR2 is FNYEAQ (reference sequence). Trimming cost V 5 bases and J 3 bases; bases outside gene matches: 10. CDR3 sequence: CASSPQRGQGYTGELFF. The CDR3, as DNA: TGTGCCAGCAGCCCACAAAGGGGACAGGGTTACACCGGGGAGCTGTTTTTT.

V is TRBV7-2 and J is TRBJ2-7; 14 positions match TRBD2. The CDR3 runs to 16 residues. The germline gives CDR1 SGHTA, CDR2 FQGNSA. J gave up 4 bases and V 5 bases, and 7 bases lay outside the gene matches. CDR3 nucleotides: TGTGCCAGCAGCCGGACTAGCGGGGGGTCCCTATACGAGCAGTACTTC. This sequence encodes CASSRTSGGSLYEQYF.

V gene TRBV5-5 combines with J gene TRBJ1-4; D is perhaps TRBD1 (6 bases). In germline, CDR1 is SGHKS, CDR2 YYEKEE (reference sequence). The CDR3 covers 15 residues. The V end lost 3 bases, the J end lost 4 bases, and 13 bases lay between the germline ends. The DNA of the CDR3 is TGTGCCAGCAGCTACCGACCGGGACATAATGAAAAACTGTTTTTT. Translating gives CASSYRPGHNEKLFF.

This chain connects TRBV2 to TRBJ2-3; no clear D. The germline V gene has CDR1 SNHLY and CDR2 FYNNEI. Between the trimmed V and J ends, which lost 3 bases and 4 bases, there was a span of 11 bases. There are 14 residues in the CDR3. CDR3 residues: CASSERSAADTQYF. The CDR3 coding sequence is TGTGCCAGCAGTGAGAGGAGCGCAGCAGATACGCAGTATTTT. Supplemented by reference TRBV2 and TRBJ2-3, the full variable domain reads EPEVTQTPSHQVTQMGQEVILRCVPISNHLYFYWYRQILGQKVEFLVSFYNNEISEKSEIFDDQFSVERPDGSNFTLKIRSTKLEDSAMYFCASSERSAADTQYFGPGTRLTVL.

The DNA of the CDR3 is TGTGCCAGCAGCCAACGCACTAGCACAGATACGCAGTATTTT. Encoded protein: CASSQRTSTDTQYF. The rearrangement uses TRBV28 and TRBJ2-3; D gene uncertain. With 6 bases removed from V and 0 bases from J, the gap between germline ends came to 10 bases. Germline CDR1 and CDR2: MDHEN and SYDVKM. The CDR3 extends over 14 amino acids. The complete variable domain, with remaining parts taken from reference TRBV28 and TRBJ2-3, reads DVKVTQSSRYLVKRTGEKVFLECVQDMDHENMFWYRQDPGLGLRLIYFSYDVKMKEKGDIPEGYSVSREKKERFSLILESASTNQTSMYLCASSQRTSTDTQYFGPGTRLTVL.

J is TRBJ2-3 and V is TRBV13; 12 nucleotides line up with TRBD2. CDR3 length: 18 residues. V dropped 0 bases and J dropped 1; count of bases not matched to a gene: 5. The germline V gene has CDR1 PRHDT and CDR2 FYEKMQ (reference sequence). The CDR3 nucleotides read TGTGCCAGCAGCTTAGGCCGCCTAGCGGGGGGGGGCACAGATACGCAGTATTTT. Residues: CASSLGRLAGGGTDTQYF.

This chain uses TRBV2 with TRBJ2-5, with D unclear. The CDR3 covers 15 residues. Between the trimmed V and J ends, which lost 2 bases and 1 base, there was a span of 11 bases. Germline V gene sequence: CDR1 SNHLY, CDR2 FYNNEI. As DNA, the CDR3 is TGTGCCAGCAGTGAAATCACAGCAGCCCAAGAGACCCAGTACTTC. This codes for CASSEITAAQETQYF.

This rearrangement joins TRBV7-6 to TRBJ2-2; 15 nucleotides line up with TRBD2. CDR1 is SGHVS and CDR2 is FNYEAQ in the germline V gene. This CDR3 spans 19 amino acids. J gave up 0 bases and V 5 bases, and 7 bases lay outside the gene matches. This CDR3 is CASSRSGTSGGTNTGELFF. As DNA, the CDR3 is TGTGCCAGCAGCCGCAGCGGGACTAGCGGGGGGACGAACACCGGGGAGCTGTTTTTT.

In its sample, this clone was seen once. DNA of the CDR3: TGTGCCAGCTCACCACTTTCAGGGGATCTCACTGAAGCTTTCTTT. Its protein product is CASSPLSGDLTEAFF. The gene calls are TRBV18 and TRBJ1-1, with D possibly TRBD1 on 6 matching bases. The V and J ends lost 1 base and 4 bases respectively, with 13 bases between them. The CDR3 runs to 15 residues. Germline lookup yields CDR1 KGHSH and CDR2 LQKENI.

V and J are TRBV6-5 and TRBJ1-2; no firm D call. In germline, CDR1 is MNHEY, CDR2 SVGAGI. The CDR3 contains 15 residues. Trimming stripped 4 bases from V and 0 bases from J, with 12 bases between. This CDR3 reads CASSSVGEANYGYTF. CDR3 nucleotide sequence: TGTGCCAGCAGTTCGGTCGGAGAAGCTAACTATGGCTACACCTTC.

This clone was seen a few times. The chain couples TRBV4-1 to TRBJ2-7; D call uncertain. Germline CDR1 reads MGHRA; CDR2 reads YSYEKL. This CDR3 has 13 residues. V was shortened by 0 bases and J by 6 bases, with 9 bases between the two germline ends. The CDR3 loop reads CASSQDRGSEQYV. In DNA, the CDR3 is TGCGCCAGCAGCCAAGATAGAGGCAGCGAGCAGTACGTC.

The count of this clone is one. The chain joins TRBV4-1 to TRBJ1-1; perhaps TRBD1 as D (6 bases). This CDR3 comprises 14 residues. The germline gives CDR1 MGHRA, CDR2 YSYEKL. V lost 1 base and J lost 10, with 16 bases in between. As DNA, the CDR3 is TGCGCCAGCAGCCAAGTCATTAGTGTGACAGGAGCTTTCTTT. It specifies CASSQVISVTGAFF.

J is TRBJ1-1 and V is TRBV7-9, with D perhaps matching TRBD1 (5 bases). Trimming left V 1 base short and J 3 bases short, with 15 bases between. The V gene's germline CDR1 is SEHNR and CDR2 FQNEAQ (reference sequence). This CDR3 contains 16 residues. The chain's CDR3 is CASSLVGLGGDTEAFF. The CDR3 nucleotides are TGTGCCAGCAGCTTAGTGGGGTTGGGAGGGGACACTGAAGCTTTCTTT.

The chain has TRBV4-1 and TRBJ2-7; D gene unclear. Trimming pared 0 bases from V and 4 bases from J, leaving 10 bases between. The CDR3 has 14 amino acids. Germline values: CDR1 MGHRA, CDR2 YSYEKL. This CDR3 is CASSQDSTVYEQYV. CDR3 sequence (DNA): TGCGCCAGCAGCCAAGACTCCACAGTTTACGAGCAGTACGTC.

The CDR3, as DNA: TGTGCCAGCAGTTCCGGAGGGACTAGCGGAGAGACCCAGTACTTC. Its protein product is CASSSGGTSGETQYF. The gene calls are TRBV28 and TRBJ2-5, with TRBD2 identical over 11 bases. There are 15 residues in the CDR3. The V gene end was trimmed by 4 bases and the J gene end by 4 bases; junction bases not matched to a gene: 5. CDR1 MDHEN and CDR2 SYDVKM come from the germline V gene.

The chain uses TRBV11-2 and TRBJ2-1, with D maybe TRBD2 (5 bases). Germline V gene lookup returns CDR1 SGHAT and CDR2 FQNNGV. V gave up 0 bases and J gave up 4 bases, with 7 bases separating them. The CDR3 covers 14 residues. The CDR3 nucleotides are TGTGCCAGCAGCTTAGAACCGGGATACAATGAGCAGTTCTTC. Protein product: CASSLEPGYNEQFF.

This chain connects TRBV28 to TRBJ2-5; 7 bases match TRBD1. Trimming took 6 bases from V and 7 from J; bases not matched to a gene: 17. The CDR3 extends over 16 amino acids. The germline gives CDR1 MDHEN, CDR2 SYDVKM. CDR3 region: CASSLTLNRGRGTQYF. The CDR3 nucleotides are TGTGCCAGCAGCCTCACCCTCAACAGGGGAAGGGGGACCCAGTACTTC.

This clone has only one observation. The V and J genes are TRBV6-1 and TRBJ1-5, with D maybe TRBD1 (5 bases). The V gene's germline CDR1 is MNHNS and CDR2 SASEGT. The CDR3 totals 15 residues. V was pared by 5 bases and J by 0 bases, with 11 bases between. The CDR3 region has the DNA TGTGCCAGCAGTATAGACAGTTATAGCAATCAGCCCCAGCATTTT. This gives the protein CASSIDSYSNQPQHF.

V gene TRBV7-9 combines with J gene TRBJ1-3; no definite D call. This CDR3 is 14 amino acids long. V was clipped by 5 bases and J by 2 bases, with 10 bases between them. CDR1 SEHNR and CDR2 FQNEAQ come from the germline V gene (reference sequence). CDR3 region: CASSHSVTGNTIYF. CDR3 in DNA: TGTGCCAGCAGCCATAGTGTTACTGGAAACACCATATATTTT.

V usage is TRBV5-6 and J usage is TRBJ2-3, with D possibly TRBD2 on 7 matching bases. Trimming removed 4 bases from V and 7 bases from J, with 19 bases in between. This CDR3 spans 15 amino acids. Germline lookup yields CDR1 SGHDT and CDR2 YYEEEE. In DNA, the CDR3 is TGTGCCAGCAGCCCGCAAGGGGGGGGGCAGAATACGCAGTATTTT. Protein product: CASSPQGGGQNTQYF.

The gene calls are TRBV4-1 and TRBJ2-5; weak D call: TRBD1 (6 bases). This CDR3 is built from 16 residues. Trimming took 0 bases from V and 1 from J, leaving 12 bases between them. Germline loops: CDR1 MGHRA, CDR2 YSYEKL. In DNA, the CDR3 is TGCGCCAGCAGCCAAGAAGGGACACAGTCCCAAGAGACCCAGTACTTC. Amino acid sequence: CASSQEGTQSQETQYF.

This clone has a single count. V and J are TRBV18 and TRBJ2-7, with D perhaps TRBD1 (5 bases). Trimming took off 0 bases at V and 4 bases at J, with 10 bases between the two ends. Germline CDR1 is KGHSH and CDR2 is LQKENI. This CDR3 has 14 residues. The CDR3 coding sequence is TGTGCCAGCTCACCACCCAGGGAACGGTACGAGCAGTACTTC. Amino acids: CASSPPRERYEQYF. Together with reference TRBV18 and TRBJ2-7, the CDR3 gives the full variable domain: NAGVMQNPRHLVRRRGQEARLRCSPMKGHSHVYWYRQLPEEGLKFMVYLQKENIIDESGMPKERFSAEFPKEGPSILRIQQVVRGDSAAYFCASSPPRERYEQYFGPGTRLTVT.

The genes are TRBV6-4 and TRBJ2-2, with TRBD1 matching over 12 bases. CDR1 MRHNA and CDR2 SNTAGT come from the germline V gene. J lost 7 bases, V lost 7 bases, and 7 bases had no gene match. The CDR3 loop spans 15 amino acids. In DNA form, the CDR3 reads TGTGCCAGCACCCCCGGGACAGGGGGCAGCGGGGAGCTGTTTTTT. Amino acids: CASTPGTGGSGELFF.

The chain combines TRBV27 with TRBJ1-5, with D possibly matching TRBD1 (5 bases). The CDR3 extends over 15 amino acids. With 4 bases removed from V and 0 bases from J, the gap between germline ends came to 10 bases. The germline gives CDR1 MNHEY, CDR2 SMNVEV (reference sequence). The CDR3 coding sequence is TGTGCCAGCAGTTCGATCGACAGTAGCAATCAGCCCCAGCATTTT. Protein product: CASSSIDSSNQPQHF.

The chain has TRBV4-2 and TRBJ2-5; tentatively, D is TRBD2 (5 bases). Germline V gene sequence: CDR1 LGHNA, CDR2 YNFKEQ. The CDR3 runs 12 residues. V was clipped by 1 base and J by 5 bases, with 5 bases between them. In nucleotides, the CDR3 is TGTGCCAGCAGCCAAGCGGGGGAGACCCAGTACTTC. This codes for CASSQAGETQYF.

CDR3: CASSPTGGAFF. DNA for the CDR3: TGTGCCAGCAGCCCAACAGGGGGAGCTTTCTTT. The chain carries TRBV7-9 and TRBJ1-1; the match to TRBD1 covers 8 bases. Unmatched junction bases numbered 3, after V lost 5 bases and J lost 10 bases. The length of the CDR3 is 11 residues. Per germline, CDR1 SEHNR and CDR2 FQNEAQ (reference sequence).

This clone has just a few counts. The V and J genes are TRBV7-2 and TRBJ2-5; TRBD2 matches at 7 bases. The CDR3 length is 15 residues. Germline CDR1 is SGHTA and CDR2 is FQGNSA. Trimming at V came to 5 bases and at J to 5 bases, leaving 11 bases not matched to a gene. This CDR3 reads CASSPVGGSYETQYF. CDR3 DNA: TGTGCCAGCAGCCCCGTGGGGGGGAGTTACGAGACCCAGTACTTC. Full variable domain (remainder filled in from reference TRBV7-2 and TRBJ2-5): GAGVSQSPSNKVTEKGKDVELRCDPISGHTALYWYRQSLGQGLEFLIYFQGNSAPDKSGLPSDRFSAERTGGSVSTLTIQRTQQEDSAVYLCASSPVGGSYETQYFGPGTRLLVL.

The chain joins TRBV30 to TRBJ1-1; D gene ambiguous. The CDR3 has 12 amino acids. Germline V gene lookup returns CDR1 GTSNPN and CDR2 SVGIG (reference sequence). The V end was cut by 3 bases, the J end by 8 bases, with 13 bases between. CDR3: CAWSPGSREAFF. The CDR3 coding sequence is TGTGCCTGGAGCCCGGGTTCTCGGGAAGCTTTCTTT.

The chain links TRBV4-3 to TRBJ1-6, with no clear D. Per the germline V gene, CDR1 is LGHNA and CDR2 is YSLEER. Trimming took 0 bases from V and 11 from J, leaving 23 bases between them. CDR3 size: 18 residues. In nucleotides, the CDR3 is TGCGCCAGCAGCCAAGATTGGGCGGGAAAGCTTAGAGGGACACCCCTCCACTTT. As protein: CASSQDWAGKLRGTPLHF.

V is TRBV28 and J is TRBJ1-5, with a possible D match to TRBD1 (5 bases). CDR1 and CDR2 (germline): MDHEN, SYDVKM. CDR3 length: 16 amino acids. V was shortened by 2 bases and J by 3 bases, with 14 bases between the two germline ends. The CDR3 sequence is CASSLRSGGNNQPQHF. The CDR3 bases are TGTGCCAGCAGTTTACGCTCGGGGGGAAACAATCAGCCCCAGCATTTT.